This record concerns one TCR beta chain sequence. The antigen this receptor binds is unknown. No base qualities exist here, and no much larger clone lies one base off it. These data belong to a study of blood T cell repertoires in COVID-19 (dated by TCRdb to the early 2020s). About the full investigation: The collaborator samples originated in the United States, Italy and Spain and spanned the acute and convalescent phases of COVID-19. Deeply sampled blood TCRbeta repertoires from subjects exposed to, actively infected with, or recovered from COVID-19 were included in the dataset. Nearly every sample came with metadata listing a de-identified subject ID, COVID-19 status, age in years and sex. The repertoires were made available in a free public database intended to serve as a resource for research on the immune response to SARS-CoV-2. Samples came from the ongoing ImmuneRACE study (first 160 participants) plus 1,254 subjects from 6 global collaborators. Where HLA class I and class II types were available, the types were taken from metadata supplied by the sample provider, not from assay-based typing. The prospective study material was composed of cDNA or gDNA derived from T cells, B-cell-depleted T cells, or PBMCs. Overall study outcomes, separate from this receptor: The quantity of clinical and demographic metadata differed by source and by participant and was supplied without curation.

At one collaborating source in Seattle, patients were enrolled during active infection and were followed longitudinally through the course of disease. The collaborating institutions used their own protocols to collect whole blood in K2EDTA tubes. For TCRbeta analysis, collaborator samples were shipped as frozen whole blood, as isolated PBMCs, or as DNA extracted from either sample type. The CDR3 goes from the cysteine to the phenylalanine over 15 residues. Left in the record is the CDR3 DNA by itself, 45 bases read in frame from the first base. V is pared back by 3 bases and J by 1 base, with 12 bases lying between the germline termini. From the germline V gene (reference sequence), CDR1 is DFQATT and CDR2 is SNEGSKA. The immunoSEQ Assay, a bias-controlled multiplex PCR, was used to amplify TCRbeta CDR3 regions from genomic DNA. The published analysis was carried out like this. The number of nucleated cells in each sample was estimated by amplification of reference gene primers within the assay. Sequence reads were collapsed and filtered to measure the absolute abundance of every unique TCRbeta CDR3 rearrangement. Productive Simpson clonality was computed per sample as the square root of Simpson's diversity index over productive rearrangements. TCRdb limited this immuneACCESS table to in-frame rearrangements with V and J called. A share of clones is missing; checked studies link under half to unresolved V genes, and the rest is unexplained. V and J calls and clone size are as listed in that table; D and trimming were resolved from the DNA. The sample table lists some 170,000 clones, around 87% of them with a count of one. The ten largest account for around 13% of the sample.

Sample: peripheral blood. The chain links TRBV20-1 with TRBJ2-2; a tentative D call is TRBD1 (6 bases match). The receptor was derived from a woman aged 65 to 85 with COVID-19, enrolled during active disease. Here is the DNA: TGCAGTGCTAGTCATGTCAGGGGGAACACCGGGGAGCTGTTTTTT. This yields the protein CSASHVRGNTGELFF.